This T cell receptor (beta chain) derives from a study of blood T cell repertoires in COVID-19. As for the study in general: Sources were T cells, B-cell-depleted T cells, or PBMCs; the material itself was cDNA or gDNA.

The V and J ends lost 3 bases and 0 bases respectively, with 6 bases between them. The CDR3 covers 14 residues. In germline, CDR1 is KGHDR, CDR2 SFDVKD. In the authors' workflow: The authors estimated nucleated cell counts from reference gene primer amplification. The table came from immunoSEQ multiplex PCR; TCRdb's copy has only in-frame clones and leaves some out. V and J calls and clone size are those listed in that table; D and trimming were worked out from the DNA. The sample contains about 250,000 clones, 88% of which appear only once. This study enrolled people aged roughly 18 to 89 from about two dozen US geographic areas.

The sample comprised PBMCs or T cells enriched from blood (not recorded which). The receptor comes from a middle-aged woman who had been exposed to COVID-19. The chain carries TRBV24-1 and TRBJ2-3; D is unresolved. The CDR3 region has the DNA TGTGCCACCAGTGATCCAAAAAGCACAGATACGCAGTATTTT. Translating gives CATSDPKSTDTQYF.